This T cell receptor (beta chain) was obtained from a study of shared clonotypes between healthy human individuals. Whole-study context: The study used three CD4 naive, three CD4 memory, two CD8 naive and one CD8 memory plate per donor.

The CDR3 is 15 residues long. Germline V lookup: CDR1 SNHLY, CDR2 FYNNEI. The V gene end was trimmed by 3 bases and the J gene end by 6 bases; junction bases not matched to a gene: 9. Details on this clone: Its antigen is still unknown.

TCRdb's copy holds only in-frame clones and misses some; the assay was immunoSEQ multiplex PCR. The sample has some 2,000,000 clones, about 94% seen once. Study outcomes and limitations: Sharing across a few donors was seen in 4.5% to 5.5% of naive CD4 clonotypes.

Input material: naive CD4+ T cells sorted from blood. Documented subset: CD45RA+ positively selected. This chain uses TRBV2 with TRBJ2-5; 8 positions match TRBD2. This receptor was taken from a man aged 18 to 29 in good health. CDR3 sequence: CASSETTSVGKTQYF. In nucleotides, the CDR3 is TGTGCCAGCAGTGAGACGACTAGCGTGGGGAAGACCCAGTACTTC.